The 9 T cell receptor beta chains below all came from one sample that was sequenced in a study of CD8+ T cells in alopecia areata. Treatment: oral pan-JAK inhibitor, 5-10 mg twice daily. RNA extraction was followed by reverse transcription into cDNA, which acted as the sequencing template. Sequencing used immunoSEQ multiplex PCR; TCRdb keeps in-frame clones, though not all of them. The profile shows 180,000 or so clones, roughly 53% of them singletons. The sample was CD8+ T cells sorted from blood, taken at week 24, from a patient treated with tofacitinib. These receptors all come from a human donor with alopecia areata.

This rearrangement joins TRBV29-1 to TRBJ2-3; D is ambiguous. This CDR3 contains 18 residues. The V gene lost 7 bases and the J gene lost 5 bases, with 31 bases spanning the gap. The germline V gene encodes CDR1 SQVTM and CDR2 ANQGSEA. For the CDR3, the DNA is TGCAGCGCCTTTGCCCTCGAATCAAGACATGGGGTAGGAGATACGCAGTATTTT. Translating gives CSAFALESRHGVGDTQYF.

The genes are TRBV9 and TRBJ1-3, with 9 nucleotides matching TRBD1. Germline V gives CDR1 SGDLS, CDR2 YYNGEE. There are 16 residues in the CDR3. V shed 4 bases and J 3 bases; nucleotides not matched to a gene: 8. The CDR3, as DNA: TGTGCCAGCAGCCCGCTGGACAGGGGAATTGGAAACACCATATATTTT. Translation: CASSPLDRGIGNTIYF. Together with reference TRBV9 and TRBJ1-3, the CDR3 gives the full variable domain: DSGVTQTPKHLITATGQRVTLRCSPRSGDLSVYWYQQSLDQGLQFLIQYYNGEERAKGNILERFSAQQFPDLHSELNLSSLELGDSALYFCASSPLDRGIGNTIYFGEGSWLTVV.

This clone was seen more than once but under ten times. The chain couples TRBV29-1 to TRBJ1-2, with D possibly TRBD1 on 6 matching bases. V lost 8 bases to trimming and J lost 6 bases, with 13 bases between them. This CDR3 is 11 amino acids long. Germline V gives CDR1 SQVTM, CDR2 ANQGSEA. CDR3 sequence: CSISSGDGYTF. The CDR3 DNA reads TGCAGCATCTCTTCAGGGGATGGCTACACCTTC.

The sample holds a few counts of this clone. The CDR3 region is CASSTAAGSYQETQYF. CDR3 nucleotide sequence: TGTGCCAGTAGCACGGCGGCAGGGTCGTACCAAGAGACCCAGTACTTC. The J gene is TRBJ2-5, the V gene TRBV19; D is possibly TRBD1 (5 bases). Per germline, CDR1 LNHDA and CDR2 SQIVND (reference sequence). The V end was cut by 6 bases, the J end by 0 bases, with 17 bases between. This CDR3 is 16 amino acids long.

This rearrangement joins TRBV4-3 to TRBJ1-1; tentative D call: TRBD1 (6 bases). Looked up from germline, CDR1 is LGHNA and CDR2 is YSLEER. V dropped 0 bases and J dropped 2 bases, with 13 bases sitting between them. The CDR3 contains 16 residues. The CDR3 protein is CASSQDPDSANTEAFF. CDR3 DNA: TGCGCCAGCAGCCAAGATCCGGACAGTGCTAACACTGAAGCTTTCTTT.

The rearrangement uses TRBV7-9 and TRBJ1-4; D is perhaps TRBD1 (6 bases). The CDR3 sequence is 15 residues long. Trimming cost V 2 bases and J 3 bases, with 10 bases left between them. Germline CDR1 is SEHNR and CDR2 is FQNEAQ (reference sequence). CDR3 sequence: CASSLIQGSNEKLFF. The CDR3 DNA follows: TGTGCCAGCAGCTTAATACAGGGCTCTAATGAAAAACTGTTTTTT.

The chain uses TRBV2 and TRBJ2-1, with no clear D. The CDR3 has 14 residues. Trimming took off 6 bases at V and 5 bases at J, with 14 bases between the two ends. CDR1 SNHLY and CDR2 FYNNEI come from the germline V gene. The CDR3 nucleotides are TGTGCCAGCAGACCCACCCCCAGTCACAATGAGCAGTTCTTC. It translates to CASRPTPSHNEQFF. The full variable domain, completed using reference TRBV2 and TRBJ2-1, is EPEVTQTPSHQVTQMGQEVILRCVPISNHLYFYWYRQILGQKVEFLVSFYNNEISEKSEIFDDQFSVERPDGSNFTLKIRSTKLEDSAMYFCASRPTPSHNEQFFGPGTRLTVL.

This chain uses TRBV28 with TRBJ1-1; D gene unclear. This CDR3 comprises 11 residues. Trimming pared 5 bases from V and 4 bases from J, leaving 5 bases between. Looked up from germline, CDR1 is MDHEN and CDR2 is SYDVKM. In DNA, the CDR3 is TGTGCCAGCAGTCGCGGCACTGAAGCTTTCTTT. Translated: CASSRGTEAFF.

V gene TRBV29-1 combines with J gene TRBJ1-2; 7 bases are a match to TRBD1. The CDR3 has 14 amino acids. The ends lost 7 bases at V and 4 bases at J; junction bases unmatched: 12. Germline CDR1 reads SQVTM; CDR2 reads ANQGSEA. As DNA, the CDR3 is TGCAGCGACCTTGACAGGGCAATCGGCTATGGCTACACCTTC. Encoded protein: CSDLDRAIGYGYTF.